Given below is one T cell receptor beta chain in context. The record originates from a study of blood T cell repertoires in COVID-19. Measured with immunoSEQ multiplex PCR; TCRdb has only the in-frame clones, and not every one. The table records around 200,000 clones, 80% to 90% of them present only once. The germline gives CDR1 LNHDA, CDR2 SQIVND (reference sequence). This CDR3 contains 15 residues. Trimming cost V 5 bases and J 8 bases; bases outside gene matches: 12. V usage is TRBV19 and J usage is TRBJ1-5, with 7 nucleotides matching TRBD1. This clonotype was sampled from a man aged 50-59 years with acute or convalescent COVID-19. The source material was peripheral blood. Here the CDR3 reads CASSDTGVVREPQHF. For the CDR3, the DNA is TGTGCCAGTAGTGACACAGGGGTCGTTAGGGAGCCCCAGCATTTT.